Below are 23 T cell receptor beta chains sequenced from a single sample in a study of blood T cell repertoires in COVID-19. This table comes from immunoSEQ multiplex PCR, and its TCRdb copy is limited to in-frame clones, with some not included. This table has fewer than 250,000 clones, under 90% appearing once. The specimen sequenced was peripheral blood. These receptors all come from a woman in her forties with active or convalescent COVID-19.

The chain couples TRBV7-2 to TRBJ1-2; tentatively, D is TRBD1 (6 bases). V was clipped by 6 bases and J by 2 bases, with 13 bases between them. Germline V gene lookup returns CDR1 SGHTA and CDR2 FQGNSA. The CDR3 covers 14 residues. CDR3 residues: CASRRSGENYGYTF. The CDR3 bases are TGTGCCAGCAGACGCTCAGGGGAGAACTATGGCTACACCTTC.

On this clone: The junction shows a germline mismatch at one end, possibly a read error. The V call is TRBV18, the J call TRBJ2-3, with 12 bases lining up with TRBD2. The CDR3 totals 12 residues. CDR1 KGHSH and CDR2 LQKENI come from the germline V gene. The CDR3: CASSPSSGGVDF. Written as DNA, the CDR3 is TGTGCCAGCTCACCCTCTAGCGGGGGGGTAGATTTT.

This clone has only a few counts. J is TRBJ2-3 and V is TRBV7-9, with a possible D match to TRBD1 (6 bases). This CDR3 region has 15 residues. With 1 base removed from V and 5 bases from J, the gap between germline ends came to 13 bases. The germline V gene encodes CDR1 SEHNR and CDR2 FQNEAQ (reference sequence). CDR3 protein: CASSLGSGARDTQYF. The CDR3 bases are TGTGCCAGCAGCTTAGGATCAGGGGCTAGAGATACGCAGTATTTT.

The chain uses TRBV2 and TRBJ1-5; tentatively, D is TRBD1 (5 bases). The V gene's germline CDR1 is SNHLY and CDR2 FYNNEI. Trimming removed 6 bases from V and 0 bases from J, with 12 bases in between. The CDR3 consists of 15 residues. CDR3 coding DNA: TGTGCCAGCAGCACACAGGAGTATAGCAATCAGCCCCAGCATTTT. Protein sequence: CASSTQEYSNQPQHF.

This chain joins TRBV25-1 and TRBJ1-5; 8 nucleotides agree with TRBD1. CDR1 is MGHDK and CDR2 is SYGVNS in the germline V gene. The CDR3 runs to 15 residues. V dropped 5 bases and J dropped 5; count of bases not matched to a gene: 8. DNA for the CDR3: TGTGCCAGCAGTCCCCGTGGACAGGGCGATCAGCCCCAGCATTTT. Residues: CASSPRGQGDQPQHF.

CDR3 nucleotides: TGCGCCAGCAGCCCCCAGGGTTACACTGAAGCTTTCTTT. Translating gives CASSPQGYTEAFF. V and J are TRBV5-1 and TRBJ1-1; D might be TRBD1 (5 bases). CDR1 and CDR2 (germline): SGHRS, YFSETQ. Trimming shortened V by 4 bases and J by 3 bases, and 10 bases separated the two germline ends. The CDR3 has 13 amino acids.

V usage is TRBV7-2 and J usage is TRBJ1-5; D ambiguous. The CDR3 covers 16 residues. Germline CDR1 and CDR2: SGHTA and FQGNSA. Deletions cut 2 bases from V and 7 bases from J, with 18 bases between. CDR3: CASSLSYSRSMQPQHF. CDR3 bases: TGTGCCAGCAGCTTATCTTACTCCCGGTCTATGCAGCCCCAGCATTTT. Combining the CDR3 with reference TRBV7-2 and TRBJ1-5 gives the whole variable domain GAGVSQSPSNKVTEKGKDVELRCDPISGHTALYWYRQSLGQGLEFLIYFQGNSAPDKSGLPSDRFSAERTGGSVSTLTIQRTQQEDSAVYLCASSLSYSRSMQPQHFGDGTRLSIL.

The chain couples TRBV6-1 to TRBJ2-7; TRBD2 aligns across 10 bases. Germline CDR1 is MNHNS and CDR2 is SASEGT. J gave up 7 bases and V 0 bases, and 9 bases lay outside the gene matches. This CDR3 contains 16 residues. The CDR3 DNA reads as TGTGCCAGCAGTGAAGCAAATAGCGGGGGGTTTTATGAGCAGTACTTC. It encodes CASSEANSGGFYEQYF.

This rearrangement joins TRBV4-1 to TRBJ2-1; TRBD2 matches at 7 bases. V shed 4 bases, J shed 5 bases, and the junction held 8 bases outside the gene matches. CDR3 length: 15 amino acids. Germline assignment: CDR1 MGHRA and CDR2 YSYEKL. The CDR3 here is CASSPRTRVDNEQFF. CDR3 DNA: TGCGCCAGCAGCCCTCGGACTAGGGTAGACAATGAGCAGTTCTTC.

In this sample, this clone turned up a few times. Other DNA variants within this sample encode the same CDR3. The chain carries TRBV13 and TRBJ2-7, with D possibly TRBD2 on 6 matching bases. The CDR3 totals 13 residues. Germline assignment: CDR1 PRHDT and CDR2 FYEKMQ (reference sequence). The ends were cut back, 0 bases at V and 4 bases at J, with 7 bases in the middle. The CDR3 DNA reads as TGTGCCAGCAGCTTAGGAGGAGGGTACGAGCAGTACTTC. Residues: CASSLGGGYEQYF.

This clone was detected only once. The chain combines TRBV2 with TRBJ2-2, with D perhaps matching TRBD2 (6 bases). The CDR3 loop spans 15 amino acids. The ends were cut back, 7 bases at V and 4 bases at J, with 16 bases in the middle. Per germline, CDR1 SNHLY and CDR2 FYNNEI. CDR3 sequence reads: CASTGTLRGTGELFF. The DNA of the CDR3 is TGTGCCAGCACCGGGACTTTAAGAGGCACCGGGGAGCTGTTTTTT.

The sample holds a few counts of this clone. The chain combines TRBV19 with TRBJ1-5; TRBD1 is a possible D gene (5 bases). The CDR3 sequence is 18 residues long. Trimming left V 5 bases short and J 0 bases short, with 20 bases between. The V gene's germline CDR1 is LNHDA and CDR2 SQIVND (reference sequence). The chain's CDR3 is CASSQSRRASFSNQPQHF. CDR3 DNA sequence: TGTGCCAGTAGTCAATCGCGCAGGGCCTCCTTTAGCAATCAGCCCCAGCATTTT.

In this sample, this clone turned up once. This sequence joins TRBV30 and TRBJ2-5; D is perhaps TRBD1 (6 bases). Trimming took off 0 bases at V and 5 bases at J, with 13 bases between the two ends. CDR1 and CDR2 (germline): GTSNPN, SVGIG (reference sequence). The CDR3 runs 14 residues. CDR3 sequence: CAWSVQGGGETQYF. For the CDR3, the DNA is TGTGCCTGGAGTGTACAGGGCGGTGGGGAGACCCAGTACTTC.

The rearrangement links TRBV7-2 to TRBJ2-3; the D gene is possibly TRBD2 (7 bases). The CDR3 sequence is 15 residues long. CDR1 is SGHTA, CDR2 FQGNSA, per germline. The V and J ends lost 4 bases and 2 bases respectively, with 13 bases between them. CDR3 sequence (DNA): TGTGCCAGCAGCTCCGTGGGGGGGGCCACAGATACGCAGTATTTT. It codes for CASSSVGGATDTQYF.

The chain has TRBV4-3 and TRBJ1-2; possibly TRBD1 for D (5 bases). Germline values: CDR1 LGHNA, CDR2 YSLEER. The V end lost 0 bases, the J end lost 5 bases, and 13 bases lay between the germline ends. The CDR3 extends over 15 amino acids. The CDR3 reads CASSQDRGMGYGYTF. In nucleotides, the CDR3 is TGCGCCAGCAGCCAAGATAGGGGAATGGGGTATGGCTACACCTTC.

The V gene is TRBV5-8, the J gene TRBJ2-1, with 12 bases lining up with TRBD1. In germline, CDR1 is SGHTS, CDR2 YDEGEE. This CDR3 has 16 amino acids. The V segment lost 5 bases and the J segment 8 bases; nucleotides outside the gene matches: 11. In DNA form, the CDR3 reads TGTGCCAGCAGTCGAACGCGGGGACAGGGGGCGGATGAGCAGTTCTTC. It is translated as CASSRTRGQGADEQFF.

The V gene is TRBV7-9, the J gene TRBJ1-3; 7 positions match TRBD1. CDR1 and CDR2 (germline): SEHNR, FQNEAQ (reference sequence). This CDR3 region has 16 residues. With 2 bases clipped from V and 0 bases from J, the junction kept 4 bases outside the gene matches. The CDR3 region has the DNA TGTGCCAGCAGCTTACAGGGGGTCAGCTCTGGAAACACCATATATTTT. Protein product: CASSLQGVSSGNTIYF.

The chain combines TRBV2 with TRBJ2-7, with TRBD2 identical over 7 bases. Trimming took 3 bases from V and 6 from J; bases not matched to a gene: 8. The CDR3 length is 14 residues. From germline, CDR1 is SNHLY and CDR2 FYNNEI. This chain's CDR3 is CASSETSSLPEQYF. The CDR3 coding sequence is TGTGCCAGCAGTGAGACTAGCTCTCTACCCGAGCAGTACTTC. The complete variable domain, with remaining parts taken from reference TRBV2 and TRBJ2-7, reads EPEVTQTPSHQVTQMGQEVILRCVPISNHLYFYWYRQILGQKVEFLVSFYNNEISEKSEIFDDQFSVERPDGSNFTLKIRSTKLEDSAMYFCASSETSSLPEQYFGPGTRLTVT.

The chain is built from TRBV28 and TRBJ1-5, with 10 bases matching TRBD1. With 6 bases clipped from V and 6 bases from J, the junction kept 11 bases outside the gene matches. CDR1 MDHEN and CDR2 SYDVKM come from the germline V gene. The CDR3 has 16 residues. CDR3: CASRAGTGAIRQPQHF. For the CDR3, the DNA is TGTGCCAGCAGAGCCGGGACAGGGGCAATACGTCAGCCCCAGCATTTT. Full variable domain (missing parts from reference TRBV28 and TRBJ1-5): DVKVTQSSRYLVKRTGEKVFLECVQDMDHENMFWYRQDPGLGLRLIYFSYDVKMKEKGDIPEGYSVSREKKERFSLILESASTNQTSMYLCASRAGTGAIRQPQHFGDGTRLSIL.

This sequence joins TRBV6-2 or TRBV6-3 and TRBJ1-1, with 10 bases identical to TRBD1. Looked up from germline, CDR1 is MNHEY and CDR2 is SVGEGT. Trimming cost V 4 bases and J 5 bases; bases outside gene matches: 4. The CDR3 totals 14 residues. CDR3 residues: CASSWDRGWTEAFF. The CDR3 DNA is TGTGCCAGCAGTTGGGACAGGGGTTGGACTGAAGCTTTCTTT.

The V gene is TRBV9, the J gene TRBJ2-7; 7 bases align to TRBD1. V lost 3 bases to trimming and J lost 2 bases; unmatched junction nucleotides: 5. The CDR3 is 14 amino acids. Looked up from germline, CDR1 is SGDLS and CDR2 is YYNGEE. CDR3 DNA sequence: TGTGCCAGCAGCGCCTCAGGGGGAACCTACGAGCAGTACTTC. Translation: CASSASGGTYEQYF.

The chain recombines TRBV25-1 with TRBJ1-2; 8 bases are a match to TRBD1. This CDR3 spans 15 amino acids. V trimming: 3 bases; J trimming: 6 bases; junction bases outside the gene matches: 9. The germline CDR1 and CDR2 sequences are MGHDK and SYGVNS. The CDR3 spells CASSDYTRQGHGYTF. CDR3 DNA sequence: TGTGCCAGCAGTGACTATACGAGACAGGGGCATGGCTACACCTTC.

This clone has a handful of counts. The chain carries TRBV9 and TRBJ1-2; TRBD1 is a possible D gene (6 bases). Germline CDR1 SGDLS, CDR2 YYNGEE. This CDR3 has 16 amino acids. Trimming removed 0 bases from V and 2 bases from J, with 14 bases in between. For the CDR3, the DNA is TGTGCCAGCAGCGTAGTAAAGGGACACACAAACTATGGCTACACCTTC. The encoded protein is CASSVVKGHTNYGYTF.